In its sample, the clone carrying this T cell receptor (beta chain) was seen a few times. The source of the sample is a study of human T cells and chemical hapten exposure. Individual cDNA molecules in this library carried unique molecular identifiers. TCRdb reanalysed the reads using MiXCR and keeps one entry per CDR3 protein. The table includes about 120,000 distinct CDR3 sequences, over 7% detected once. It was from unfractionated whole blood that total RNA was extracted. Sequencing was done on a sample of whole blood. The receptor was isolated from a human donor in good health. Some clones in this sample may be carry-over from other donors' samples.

CDR3 residues: CASSFSGGAYNEQFF. The CDR3 DNA reads as TGCGCCAGCAGCTTTAGCGGGGGGGCCTACAATGAGCAGTTCTTC. The rearrangement joins TRBV5-1 to TRBJ2-1; 11 bases agree with TRBD2. Germline CDR1 SGHRS, CDR2 YFSETQ. V was pared by 2 bases and J by 2 bases, with 0 bases of the junction left unmatched. CDR3 length equals 15 residues.